Shown below are 28 T cell receptor beta chains from a single sample sequenced in a study of post-analysis software for immune sequencing data. Overall study findings and caveats: Higher frequency in patients than in controls was seen for roughly 5 TRBV segments, with TRBV5-6, TRBV5-1 and TRBV20-1 among them.

Unique molecular identifiers were carried by the TCR beta cDNA libraries. Each CDR3 protein gets one entry after TCRdb re-called the PCR reads with MiXCR. The sample comprises roughly 180,000 distinct CDR3 sequences, approximately 28% of which are singletons, and approximately 1.6% rests with the top ten. Antigen specificity for these receptors is unknown. Sequenced sample: blood. These receptors were taken from a girl aged 10 to 17 with multiple sclerosis.

Remarks on this clonotype: The junction shows a germline mismatch at one end, possibly a read error. The chain recombines TRBV24-1 with TRBJ2-1, with no clear D. This CDR3 is built from 16 residues. Germline CDR1 reads KGHDR; CDR2 reads SFDVKD. As DNA, the CDR3 is TGTGCCGCCAGTGATATCGGCCGAAGCTCCTACAATGAGCAGTTCTTC. Translation: CAASDIGRSSYNEQFF.

Only a few counts were recorded for this clonotype. This chain joins TRBV5-4 and TRBJ2-7; 12 bases fit TRBD2. CDR3 length: 15 residues. Germline V lookup: CDR1 SGHNT, CDR2 YYREEE (reference sequence). With V trimmed by 1 base and J by 6 bases, 5 bases remained unmatched. The CDR3 nucleotides are TGTGCCAGCAGCTTGATTCGGACTAGCGGGACCGAGCAGTACTTC. As protein: CASSLIRTSGTEQYF.

This chain connects TRBV13 to TRBJ2-1; the D gene is possibly TRBD2 (6 bases). The assigned J gene may be wrong: the sequence end matches TRBJ2-7 better. This CDR3 is built from 18 residues. The germline V gene encodes CDR1 PRHDT and CDR2 FYEKMQ (reference sequence). CDR3 in DNA: TGTGCCAGCAGCTTACGGTCAAAGGGAGGCAGCTCCTACAATGAGCAGTACTTC. Its translation: CASSLRSKGGSSYNEQYF.

There are many counts of this clonotype. The DNA for the CDR3 is TGTGCCATCAGTGATGCGGATACGCAGTATTTT. Amino acids: CAISDADTQYF. The chain has TRBV10-3 and TRBJ2-3; D is uncertain. The V end lost 3 bases, the J end lost 6 bases, and 4 bases lay between the germline ends. The germline gives CDR1 ENHRY, CDR2 SYGVKD. The CDR3 covers 11 residues.

Remarks on this clonotype: A much larger clonotype is one base distant, so this may be a read error. The V gene is TRBV29-1, the J gene TRBJ1-5; weak D call: TRBD1 (6 bases). Germline V CDR1 and CDR2: SQVTM, ANQGSEA. This CDR3 has 12 residues. Trimming took off 6 bases at V and 5 bases at J, with 11 bases between the two ends. The CDR3 DNA sequence: TGCAGCGTCTCGGCAGGGGATCAGCCCCAGCATTTT. Protein product: CSVSAGDQPQHF. Variable domain in full (rest from reference TRBV29-1 and TRBJ1-5): SAVISQKPSRDICQRGTSLTIQCQVDSQVTMMFWYRQQPGQSLTLIATANQGSEATYESGFVIDKFPISRPNLTFSTLTVSNMSPEDSSIYLCSVSAGDQPQHFGDGTRLSIL.

This clonotype was detected a few times. J is TRBJ2-3 and V is TRBV20-1, with TRBD2 as a possible D gene (6 bases). The length of the CDR3 is 14 residues. Trimming removed 1 base at V and 3 bases at J, with 11 bases between. Germline CDR1 is DFQATT and CDR2 is SNEGSKA (reference sequence). DNA of the CDR3: TGCAGTGCTAGAGGGAGGGCCTGGACAGATACGCAGTATTTT. This gives the protein CSARGRAWTDTQYF.

V is TRBV12-3 or TRBV12-4 and J is TRBJ1-4; 7 bases are shared with TRBD1. Losses at the gene ends were 5 bases for V and 4 bases for J; bases not matched to a gene: 4. CDR3 length: 14 residues. The CDR3 spells CASSQQGFNEKLFF. CDR3 DNA sequence: TGTGCCAGCAGTCAACAGGGGTTTAATGAAAAACTGTTTTTT.

This clonotype was seen a few times. The CDR3 DNA sequence: TGTGCCAGCAGTTTTCGGCCGAACACTGAAGCTTTCTTT. Protein sequence: CASSFRPNTEAFF. The chain couples TRBV12-3 or TRBV12-4 to TRBJ1-1; D is ambiguous. V lost 3 bases and J lost 1, with 6 bases in between. The CDR3 is made up of 13 amino acids.

The sample holds many counts of this clonotype. The CDR3 region is CASSLEASGRYLIPNEQYF. The DNA of the CDR3 is TGTGCCAGCAGCTTAGAAGCTAGCGGGAGGTATCTGATCCCAAACGAGCAGTACTTC. The genes are TRBV7-6 and TRBJ2-5; 11 nucleotides line up with TRBD2. The J call may be incorrect, as the DNA end agrees better with TRBJ2-7. Germline CDR1 SGHVS, CDR2 FNYEAQ. This CDR3 region has 19 residues.

Ten or more counts support this clonotype. The chain employs TRBV27 and TRBJ1-2; 8 bases fit TRBD1. This CDR3 spans 15 amino acids. After removal of 7 bases from V and 0 bases from J, the junction contained 7 bases not matched to a gene. Germline V gene sequence: CDR1 MNHEY, CDR2 SMNVEV (reference sequence). CDR3 in DNA: TGTGCCAGCAAGTACCGGGACAGGCCTAACTATGGCTACACCTTC. Translation gives CASKYRDRPNYGYTF.

A few counts support this clonotype. The chain links TRBV28 to TRBJ2-7; D call uncertain. CDR1 is MDHEN, CDR2 SYDVKM, per germline. The CDR3 is 12 amino acids. The V gene lost 1 base and the J gene lost 5 bases, with 6 bases spanning the gap. In DNA form, the CDR3 reads TGTGCCAGCAGTTTATTAAACCACGAGCAGTACTTC. It encodes CASSLLNHEQYF.

The chain carries TRBV9 and TRBJ1-1, with D perhaps TRBD1 (5 bases). CDR3 length: 15 amino acids. Trimming took off 2 bases at V and 1 base at J, with 12 bases between the two ends. Per germline, CDR1 SGDLS and CDR2 YYNGEE. CDR3 region: CASSVFGGSNTEAFF. In DNA form, the CDR3 reads TGTGCCAGCAGCGTCTTCGGGGGATCGAACACTGAAGCTTTCTTT.

This clonotype has a count of ten or more. Here the CDR3 reads CALTLGFGTEAFF. The CDR3 bases are TGTGCCCTTACCTTGGGGTTTGGCACTGAAGCTTTCTTT. V and J are TRBV10-3 and TRBJ1-1; D unclear. V was trimmed by 11 bases and J by 4 bases, leaving 17 bases between them. Germline CDR1 is ENHRY and CDR2 is SYGVKD. This CDR3 is 13 amino acids long.

At least ten counts were recorded for this clonotype. The V and J genes are TRBV7-9 and TRBJ2-1; the match to TRBD1 covers 8 bases. This CDR3 comprises 16 residues. Trimming cost V 5 bases and J 4 bases; bases outside gene matches: 10. In germline, CDR1 is SEHNR, CDR2 FQNEAQ (reference sequence). The CDR3 DNA sequence: TGTGCCAGCAGCCCGTTGTCGGGACAGGCTTACAATGAGCAGTTCTTC. Translated, it gives CASSPLSGQAYNEQFF.

This clonotype was seen at least ten times. The chain recombines TRBV9 with TRBJ2-3, with TRBD2 identical over 8 bases. Germline trimming cut 0 bases from V and 2 bases from J; bases unmatched to any gene: 2. The CDR3 extends over 15 amino acids. Per germline, CDR1 SGDLS and CDR2 YYNGEE. The CDR3 DNA sequence: TGTGCCAGCAGCGTAGAAGCGGGGGTCACAGATACGCAGTATTTT. Protein product: CASSVEAGVTDTQYF. The variable domain in full, with the rest retrieved from reference TRBV9 and TRBJ2-3, is DSGVTQTPKHLITATGQRVTLRCSPRSGDLSVYWYQQSLDQGLQFLIQYYNGEERAKGNILERFSAQQFPDLHSELNLSSLELGDSALYFCASSVEAGVTDTQYFGPGTRLTVL.

This clonotype was seen many times. An end of the junction differs from the germline gene, which may be a read error. The chain uses TRBV5-1 and TRBJ2-1, with D hard to call. The CDR3 sequence is 12 residues long. Germline CDR1 SGHRS, CDR2 YFSETQ. The CDR3 nucleotides are TGCGCCAGCAGCTTGGGCTACGATGAGCAGTTCTTC. Its translation: CASSLGYDEQFF.

The rearrangement links TRBV5-1 to TRBJ1-1, with a tentative D call TRBD1 (6 bases). This CDR3 is 14 amino acids long. Germline-derived CDR1 and CDR2 are SGHRS and YFSETQ. V was cut by 9 bases and J by 6 bases, with 21 bases left in between. CDR3 DNA: TGCGCCACCTCACAGCGTGGGGGCGACTCTGAAGCTTTCTTT. Protein sequence: CATSQRGGDSEAFF.

This clonotype was observed at least ten times. The rearrangement uses TRBV12-3 or TRBV12-4 and TRBJ2-1; tentatively, D is TRBD2 (6 bases). V was shortened by 6 bases and J by 3 bases, with 12 bases between the two germline ends. This CDR3 has 14 amino acids. For the CDR3, the DNA is TGTGCCAGCAGCCCGGAGGGCCGCTACAATGAGCAGTTCTTC. Amino acid sequence: CASSPEGRYNEQFF.

At least ten counts were recorded for this clonotype. CDR3: CASSLRAGNTEAFF. CDR3 nucleotides: TGCGCCAGCAGCCTGAGGGCAGGGAACACTGAAGCTTTCTTT. The chain recombines TRBV5-1 with TRBJ1-1; D call uncertain. Germline lookup yields CDR1 SGHRS and CDR2 YFSETQ. V dropped 4 bases and J dropped 1 base, with 11 bases sitting between them. The CDR3 runs to 14 residues.

There are a few counts of this clonotype. The chain is built from TRBV5-1 and TRBJ2-3; possibly TRBD1 or TRBD2 for D (5 bases each). Germline CDR1 is SGHRS and CDR2 is YFSETQ. V dropped 2 bases and J dropped 0 bases, with 13 bases sitting between them. There are 16 residues in the CDR3. As DNA, the CDR3 is TGCGCCAGCAGCTTACCCGGGACGGCTAGCACAGATACGCAGTATTTT. This translates into CASSLPGTASTDTQYF.

This clonotype showed up many times. The rearrangement links TRBV15 to TRBJ2-5, with D perhaps matching TRBD1 (5 bases). The ends were cut back, 3 bases at V and 2 bases at J, with 10 bases in the middle. CDR3 length: 14 amino acids. Germline loops: CDR1 LNHNV, CDR2 YYDKDF (reference sequence). The CDR3 loop reads CATSSRRQQETQYF. The DNA for the CDR3 is TGTGCCACCAGCAGCCGCAGACAGCAAGAGACCCAGTACTTC. Looking up the rest from reference TRBV15 and TRBJ2-5 gives the full variable domain: DAMVIQNPRYQVTQFGKPVTLSCSQTLNHNVMYWYQQKSSQAPKLLFHYYDKDFNNEADTPDNFQSRRPNTSFCFLDIRSPGLGDTAMYLCATSSRRQQETQYFGPGTRLLVL.

In its sample, this clonotype was seen many times. V and J are TRBV12-3 or TRBV12-4 and TRBJ2-7; 10 nucleotides align to TRBD1. Unmatched junction bases numbered 9, after V lost 5 bases and J lost 5 bases. The CDR3 consists of 15 residues. Written as DNA, the CDR3 is TGTGCCAGCAGTGGGGACAGGGGTGTAACGAACGAGCAGTACTTC. Amino acid sequence: CASSGDRGVTNEQYF.

Of note for this clonotype: Since a much larger clone is just one base distant, this may be a read error. This rearrangement joins TRBV20-1 to TRBJ2-1, with TRBD2 as a possible D gene (6 bases). Germline assignment: CDR1 DFQATT and CDR2 SNEGSKA (reference sequence). The CDR3 is 14 amino acids. CDR3 in DNA: TGCAGTGCTCGGACAACTAGCTCCCACAATGAGCAGTTCTTC. Its protein is CSARTTSSHNEQFF.

This clonotype came up many times. V and J are TRBV5-1 and TRBJ2-7; 14 positions match TRBD2. Per the germline V gene, CDR1 is SGHRS and CDR2 is YFSETQ. This CDR3 comprises 17 residues. With V trimmed by 4 bases and J by 4 bases, 10 bases remained unmatched. CDR3 nucleotides: TGCGCCAGCAGCCGGACTAGCGGGAGGTTAGCGTCTTACGAGCAGTACTTC. Translating it yields CASSRTSGRLASYEQYF.

This clonotype occurred a few times. This chain uses TRBV3-1 with TRBJ1-4; 7 bases map to TRBD1. Germline CDR1 is LGHDT and CDR2 is YNNKEL (reference sequence). The length of the CDR3 is 14 residues. J gave up 4 bases and V 4 bases, and 3 bases lay outside the gene matches. The CDR3 nucleotides are TGTGCCAGCAGCCGAAGACAGGGTAATGAAAAACTGTTTTTT. Translation: CASSRRQGNEKLFF.

The chain has TRBV5-1 and TRBJ2-7; possible D gene TRBD2, 5 bases. Trimming shortened V by 1 base and J by 4 bases, and 15 bases separated the two germline ends. The CDR3 covers 15 residues. The germline gives CDR1 SGHRS, CDR2 YFSETQ. The CDR3 here is CASSLSGSQGYEQYF. CDR3 sequence (DNA): TGCGCCAGCAGCTTGTCGGGGAGTCAAGGGTACGAGCAGTACTTC.

This clonotype has at least ten counts. The chain recombines TRBV10-3 with TRBJ2-1; 7 nucleotides match TRBD2. This CDR3 is 14 amino acids long. The V and J ends lost 0 bases and 7 bases, in that order; junction bases with no gene match: 3. Germline V gene data show CDR1 as ENHRY and CDR2 as SYGVKD. CDR3 sequence: CAISESLSGNEQFF. CDR3 coding DNA: TGTGCCATCAGTGAGTCGCTTAGCGGGAATGAGCAGTTCTTC.

To note about this clonotype: A clone one base away is much larger, so this may be a read error. This chain uses TRBV5-1 with TRBJ2-7; D unclear. The J call may be mistaken, given a closer DNA end match to TRBJ2-5. This CDR3 spans 16 amino acids. Germline assignment: CDR1 SGHRS and CDR2 YFSETQ. CDR3 sequence reads: CASSLVSVPDEGTQYF. CDR3 nucleotide sequence: TGCGCCAGCAGCTTGGTATCCGTCCCGGATGAAGGGACCCAGTACTTC.